This entry is about one T cell receptor (beta chain). Sequencing used immunoSEQ multiplex PCR; TCRdb keeps in-frame clones, though not all of them. The table lists roughly 200,000 clones, 84% of them singletons, with about 3.3% in the top ten. This record belongs to a study of blood T cell repertoires in COVID-19. With 10 bases removed from V and 1 base from J, the gap between germline ends came to 13 bases. The CDR3 runs 13 residues. From germline, CDR1 is SNHLY and CDR2 FYNNEI. Individuals aged about 18 to 95 years were recruited from fewer than 25 US areas. Participant reports of clinical history set cohort assignment. Individuals in the exposed group had encountered a COVID-19 case within 2 weeks preceding study entry.

Sequences were obtained from PBMCs or T cells enriched from blood (not recorded which). The receptor was isolated from a woman aged 30 to 39 who had been exposed to COVID-19. The J gene is TRBJ1-2, the V gene TRBV2; the D gene is possibly TRBD1 (5 bases). CDR3 nucleotides: TGTGCCACCAGGCCGGGACTTAACTATGGCTACACCTTC. Encoded protein: CATRPGLNYGYTF. Based on the CDR3 plus reference TRBV2 and TRBJ1-2, the full variable domain is EPEVTQTPSHQVTQMGQEVILRCVPISNHLYFYWYRQILGQKVEFLVSFYNNEISEKSEIFDDQFSVERPDGSNFTLKIRSTKLEDSAMYFCATRPGLNYGYTFGSGTRLTVV.